What follows are 24 T cell receptor beta chains derived from one specimen sequenced in a study of cytomegalovirus exposure and HLA in healthy donors. Using immunoSEQ multiplex PCR, the repertoire was profiled, and TCRdb retains in-frame clones only, with some absent. The sample gives 150,000 or so clones, roughly 89% of which show up once; about 3.5% is in the top ten. Sequenced: PBMCs. The receptors stem from a woman between 18 and 29 years old in good health and CMV-seropositive.

CDR3 nucleotide sequence: TGCGCCAGCAGTGACGGGACAGGTTTGAACACCGGGGAGCTGTTTTTT. Its translation is CASSDGTGLNTGELFF. V and J are TRBV10-1 and TRBJ2-2; 8 positions agree with TRBD1. Losses at the gene ends were 3 bases for V and 1 base for J; bases not matched to a gene: 4. The CDR3 sequence is 16 residues long. CDR1 WNHNN and CDR2 SYGVQD come from the germline V gene (reference sequence).

The chain uses TRBV5-8 and TRBJ2-5; D is ambiguous. V lost 0 bases, J lost 4 bases, and 13 bases lay in between. CDR1 is SGHTS and CDR2 is YDEGEE in the germline V gene. This CDR3 is 15 amino acids long. The CDR3 here is CASSLAPPVRETQYF. The CDR3 DNA is TGTGCCAGCAGCTTGGCCCCCCCAGTAAGAGAGACCCAGTACTTC.

The chain is built from TRBV5-6 and TRBJ2-7, with D tentatively TRBD1 (7 bases). This CDR3 has 14 residues. V shed 1 base and J shed 4 bases, with 12 bases lying between them. CDR1 and CDR2 from the germline V gene are SGHDT and YYEEEE. For the CDR3, the DNA is TGTGCCAGCAGCTTGTGGGGGGACAGTTACGAGCAGTACTTC. It translates to CASSLWGDSYEQYF.

The chain combines TRBV5-4 with TRBJ2-5, with TRBD2 matching 11 bases. Trimming removed 7 bases from V and 5 bases from J; junction bases left unmatched: 10. CDR3 length: 15 amino acids. Germline CDR1 reads SGHNT; CDR2 reads YYREEE (reference sequence). This CDR3 is CASSTSGSGKETQYF. CDR3 DNA sequence: TGTGCCAGCTCCACTAGCGGGAGCGGAAAGGAGACCCAGTACTTC.

The sample holds one count of this clone. The CDR3 region is CASSQLGQGRNTIYF. CDR3 DNA: TGCGCCAGCAGCCAACTTGGACAGGGCCGAAACACCATATATTTT. This chain joins TRBV4-1 and TRBJ1-3; TRBD1 aligns across 8 bases. The CDR3 covers 15 residues. V lost 2 bases and J lost 5; bases outside the gene matches: 5. In germline, CDR1 is MGHRA, CDR2 YSYEKL.

The genes are TRBV4-1 and TRBJ1-3; TRBD1 is a possible D gene (6 bases). The V gene lost 0 bases and the J gene lost 0 bases, with 12 bases spanning the gap. This CDR3 spans 17 amino acids. Germline-derived CDR1 and CDR2 are MGHRA and YSYEKL. In DNA, the CDR3 is TGCGCCAGCAGCCAAGATACAGGGCTCCCCTCTGGAAACACCATATATTTT. Protein sequence: CASSQDTGLPSGNTIYF.

A single count supports this clone. The chain has TRBV29-1 and TRBJ1-1; 8 nucleotides match TRBD1. This CDR3 spans 13 amino acids. With V trimmed by 7 bases and J by 1 base, 5 bases remained unmatched. Germline values: CDR1 SQVTM, CDR2 ANQGSEA. CDR3 nucleotides: TGCAGCGCCACCAGGGGGCGGAACACTGAAGCTTTCTTT. Translating it yields CSATRGRNTEAFF.

The chain is built from TRBV5-5 and TRBJ2-7; 12 nucleotides match TRBD2. Germline loops: CDR1 SGHKS, CDR2 YYEKEE (reference sequence). Trimming at V came to 0 bases and at J to 11 bases, leaving 0 bases not matched to a gene. CDR3 length: 12 amino acids. For the CDR3, the DNA is TGTGCCAGCAGCTTGGGGACTAGCGGGGAGTACTTC. Translation: CASSLGTSGEYF. Full variable domain (remainder filled in from reference TRBV5-5 and TRBJ2-7): DAGVTQSPTHLIKTRGQQVTLRCSPISGHKSVSWYQQVLGQGPQFIFQYYEKEERGRGNFPDRFSARQFPNYSSELNVNALLLGDSALYLCASSLGTSGEYFGPGTRLTVT.

This clone was detected a few times. V usage is TRBV18 and J usage is TRBJ1-1, with D possibly TRBD1 on 5 matching bases. The CDR3 sequence is 12 residues long. Trimming pared 6 bases from V and 8 bases from J, leaving 13 bases between. The germline CDR1 and CDR2 sequences are KGHSH and LQKENI. CDR3 nucleotide sequence: TGTGCCAGCTCCCCGCTCCAGGGCGAAGCTTTCTTT. Translating gives CASSPLQGEAFF.

This clone was observed a single time. V gene TRBV6-5 combines with J gene TRBJ2-3; 12 positions match TRBD2. V lost 4 bases and J lost 2; bases outside the gene matches: 4. Germline CDR1 MNHEY, CDR2 SVGAGI. This CDR3 is 16 amino acids long. Written as DNA, the CDR3 is TGTGCCAGCAGTTGGACTAGCGGGACTAACACAGATACGCAGTATTTT. Its protein is CASSWTSGTNTDTQYF.

The rearrangement joins TRBV28 to TRBJ2-7; 7 bases line up with TRBD1. Germline loops: CDR1 MDHEN, CDR2 SYDVKM. After removal of 6 bases from V and 5 bases from J, the junction contained 4 bases not matched to a gene. CDR3 length: 12 residues. In DNA form, the CDR3 reads TGTGCCAGCAGGACAGGGAACAACGAGCAGTACTTC. Encoded protein: CASRTGNNEQYF.

The V and J genes are TRBV6-1 and TRBJ2-7, with 7 positions matching TRBD2. This CDR3 is 15 amino acids long. V was pared by 1 base and J by 1 base, with 4 bases of the junction left unmatched. Germline-derived CDR1 and CDR2 are MNHNS and SASEGT. CDR3: CASSEVAGLSYEQYF. In DNA, the CDR3 is TGTGCCAGCAGTGAAGTAGCGGGTTTATCCTACGAGCAGTACTTC.

The chain employs TRBV4-3 and TRBJ2-7; 8 bases agree with TRBD1. The V segment lost 1 base and the J segment 3 bases; nucleotides outside the gene matches: 5. Germline V lookup: CDR1 LGHNA, CDR2 YSLEER. There are 15 residues in the CDR3. The CDR3 DNA reads TGCGCCAGCAGCCAAGTTAGGACAGGGCACTACGAGCAGTACTTC. Encoded protein: CASSQVRTGHYEQYF.

The chain has TRBV7-9 and TRBJ2-7; 9 bases fit TRBD2. With V trimmed by 5 bases and J by 1 base, 3 bases remained unmatched. Per the germline V gene, CDR1 is SEHNR and CDR2 is FQNEAQ (reference sequence). The CDR3 spans 14 residues. Written as DNA, the CDR3 is TGTGCCAGCAGCGGTAGCGGGAGTTCCTACGAGCAGTACTTC. It specifies CASSGSGSSYEQYF.

This clone was found once. The V and J genes are TRBV19 and TRBJ2-5; D may be TRBD2 (7 bases). Germline V gene data show CDR1 as LNHDA and CDR2 as SQIVND (reference sequence). V dropped 4 bases and J dropped 4 bases, with 22 bases sitting between them. CDR3 length equals 17 residues. CDR3 residues: CASSKSRSGIRGETQYF. DNA for the CDR3: TGTGCCAGTAGTAAATCGCGGAGCGGGATCAGGGGAGAGACCCAGTACTTC.

The chain employs TRBV4-3 and TRBJ2-1, with D uncertain. V was pared by 0 bases and J by 4 bases, with 7 bases between. Looked up from germline, CDR1 is LGHNA and CDR2 is YSLEER. The CDR3 has 14 amino acids. CDR3 coding DNA: TGCGCCAGCAGCCAAGAAAACAGTTACAATGAGCAGTTCTTC. Encoded protein: CASSQENSYNEQFF.

This chain links TRBV4-2 with TRBJ2-1, with D perhaps matching TRBD1 (5 bases). Germline V CDR1 and CDR2: LGHNA, YNFKEQ. CDR3 length equals 12 residues. With 1 base removed from V and 10 bases from J, the gap between germline ends came to 8 bases. The CDR3 loop reads CASSQGQSEQFF. The CDR3 DNA reads TGTGCCAGCAGCCAAGGACAGTCCGAGCAGTTCTTC.

Worth noting for this clone: An end of the junction does not agree with germline; a read error may underlie this. The J gene is TRBJ2-1, the V gene TRBV7-3; TRBD2 agrees at 13 bases. The CDR3 sequence is 15 residues long. CDR1 is SGHTA and CDR2 is FQGTGA in the germline V gene. This CDR3 is CASSVTSGRVHEQFF. Here the CDR3 DNA reads TGTGCCAGCAGCGTAACTAGCGGGAGGGTCCATGAGCAGTTCTTC.

The J gene is TRBJ2-4, the V gene TRBV4-2, with 9 positions matching TRBD1. The germline V gene has CDR1 LGHNA and CDR2 YNFKEQ. V gave up 0 bases and J gave up 1 base; unmatched junction bases: 16. The CDR3 is 21 amino acids. CDR3 sequence: CASSQDADRGVRRSAKNIQYF. CDR3 DNA sequence: TGTGCCAGCAGCCAAGATGCCGACAGGGGGGTTAGGAGATCGGCCAAAAACATTCAGTACTTC.

This chain links TRBV9 with TRBJ2-5, with D perhaps matching TRBD1 (6 bases). V shed 5 bases and J shed 5 bases, with 22 bases lying between them. The germline gives CDR1 SGDLS, CDR2 YYNGEE. The CDR3 has 16 residues. The CDR3 protein is CASSATGGRVGETQYF. In DNA, the CDR3 is TGTGCCAGCAGTGCTACTGGGGGCAGGGTAGGTGAGACCCAGTACTTC.

This clone is a singleton in its sample. The rearrangement joins TRBV29-1 to TRBJ2-5; TRBD1 agrees at 7 bases. The CDR3 is 13 residues long. With V trimmed by 6 bases and J by 1 base, 5 bases remained unmatched. In germline, CDR1 is SQVTM, CDR2 ANQGSEA. Here the CDR3 reads CSVAGQVQETQYF. DNA for the CDR3: TGCAGCGTAGCTGGACAGGTCCAAGAGACCCAGTACTTC.

This chain uses TRBV4-2 with TRBJ2-2; TRBD1 might be the D (7 bases). This CDR3 is built from 15 residues. Trimming stripped 5 bases from V and 0 bases from J, with 10 bases between. Germline CDR1 LGHNA, CDR2 YNFKEQ. CDR3 DNA: TGTGCCAGCAGCGCGGGACAGCCGAACACCGGGGAGCTGTTTTTT. Encoded protein: CASSAGQPNTGELFF.

This clone was detected once. V gene TRBV7-2 combines with J gene TRBJ2-1; a possible D gene is TRBD2 (6 bases). The CDR3 has 15 residues. Germline V lookup: CDR1 SGHTA, CDR2 FQGNSA. Trimming cost V 0 bases and J 8 bases, with 14 bases left between them. This CDR3 reads CASSLAGGPSDEQFF. The CDR3 DNA is TGTGCCAGCAGCTTAGCGGGAGGCCCCTCAGATGAGCAGTTCTTC.

The chain employs TRBV11-2 and TRBJ2-7; 7 bases fit TRBD1. Germline assignment: CDR1 SGHAT and CDR2 FQNNGV. CDR3 length equals 18 residues. Trimming at V came to 5 bases and at J to 3 bases, leaving 19 bases not matched to a gene. CDR3 sequence (DNA): TGTGCCAGCAGCGAATTCATAAGACGGGACCAGGGGGACTACGAGCAGTACTTC. Translating gives CASSEFIRRDQGDYEQYF. Supplemented by reference TRBV11-2 and TRBJ2-7, the full variable domain reads EAGVAQSPRYKIIEKRQSVAFWCNPISGHATLYWYQQILGQGPKLLIQFQNNGVVDDSQLPKDRFSAERLKGVDSTLKIQPAKLEDSAVYLCASSEFIRRDQGDYEQYFGPGTRLTVT.